Described below is a single T cell receptor (beta chain) sequence and its context. Its antigen remains unidentified. TCRdb re-analysed the reads in MiXCR, keeping a single row per CDR3 protein. Among 500,000 to 600,000 distinct CDR3 sequences listed, approximately 17% were seen once. V was shortened by 4 bases and J by 3 bases, with 16 bases between the two germline ends. This CDR3 region has 15 residues. Germline CDR1 and CDR2: LGHDT and YNNKEL (reference sequence). The data were taken from a study of T cell repertoires in cytomegalovirus infection. About the research overall: CMV infection and matching HLA type were both indicated by public TCR beta signatures. Study outcomes and limitations: Individuals carrying CMV plus the relevant HLA were identified by cumulative frequency of public TCR beta families. CMV-specific HLA-C-restricted TCR beta clonotypes dominated the ex vivo response.

The specimen sequenced was CD8+ T cells from PBMCs. The sequence was collected from a human donor in good health (CMV status not recorded). Some clones in this sample may be carry-over from other donors' samples. The rearrangement links TRBV3-1 to TRBJ2-7, with D perhaps matching TRBD1 (5 bases). DNA for the CDR3: TGTGCCAGCAGCCCCCGCGACAGATCCGACTACGAGCAGTACTTC. Encoded protein: CASSPRDRSDYEQYF.